This T cell receptor (beta chain) was captured in a study of blood T cell repertoires in COVID-19. Study context: T cells, B-cell-depleted T cells, or PBMCs provided the cDNA or gDNA that served as material.

Repertoires were generated with immunoSEQ multiplex PCR, while TCRdb's copy carries only in-frame clones and drops some. The data hold under 200,000 clones, with about 87% observed a single time. The CDR3 contains 14 residues. V lost 0 bases, J lost 5 bases, and 8 bases lay in between. The germline V gene encodes CDR1 LGHNA and CDR2 YSLEER. The sequence derives from a man aged 18-30 years with active or convalescent COVID-19. The chain employs TRBV4-3 and TRBJ1-5; D is unclear. The sequenced material came from peripheral blood. The CDR3 nucleotides are TGCGCCAGCAGCCAAGATGGCGGGGATCAGCCCCAGCATTTT. Translated, it gives CASSQDGGDQPQHF.